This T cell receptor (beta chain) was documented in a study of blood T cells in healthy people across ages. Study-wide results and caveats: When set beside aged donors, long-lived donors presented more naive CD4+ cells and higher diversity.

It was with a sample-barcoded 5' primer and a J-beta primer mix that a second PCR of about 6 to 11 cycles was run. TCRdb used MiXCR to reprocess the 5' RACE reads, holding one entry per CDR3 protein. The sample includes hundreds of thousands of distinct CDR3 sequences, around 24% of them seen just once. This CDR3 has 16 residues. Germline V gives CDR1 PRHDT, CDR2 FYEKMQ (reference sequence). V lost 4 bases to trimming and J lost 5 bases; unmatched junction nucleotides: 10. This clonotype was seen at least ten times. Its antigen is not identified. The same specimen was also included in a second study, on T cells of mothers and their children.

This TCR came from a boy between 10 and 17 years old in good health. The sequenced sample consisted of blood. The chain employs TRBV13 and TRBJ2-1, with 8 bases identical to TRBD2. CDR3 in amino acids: CASSSESAGVHNEQFF. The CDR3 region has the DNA TGTGCCAGCAGCTCAGAGTCAGCGGGGGTGCACAATGAGCAGTTCTTC.